Presented here are 10 T cell receptor beta chains from one specimen sequenced in a study of T cells in Graves' hyperthyroidism and ophthalmopathy. Amplification of TCR beta CDR3 regions used RNA as the template. Initially, a first-round RT-PCR of the TCR CDR3 employed the HTBI primer set. TCRdb called the multiplex PCR reads again in MiXCR, with one record for every CDR3 protein. The sample records about 640,000 distinct CDR3 sequences, 20% to 25% being singletons. Sequencing used blood. These TCRs come from a man aged 25-45 years with Graves' ophthalmopathy.

The rearrangement links TRBV3-1 to TRBJ2-3; 7 bases agree with TRBD2. The CDR3 length is 17 residues. After removal of 1 base from V and 3 bases from J, the junction contained 10 bases not matched to a gene. Germline-derived CDR1 and CDR2 are LGHDT and YNNKEL (reference sequence). CDR3 residues: CASSQGEGLVRTDTQYF. DNA for the CDR3: TGTGCCAGCAGCCAAGGGGAAGGACTAGTTAGGACAGATACGCAGTATTTT.

The chain combines TRBV27 with TRBJ1-4; D is uncertain. Per the germline V gene, CDR1 is MNHEY and CDR2 is SMNVEV (reference sequence). The V end lost 2 bases, the J end lost 7 bases, and 14 bases lay between the germline ends. The CDR3 extends over 15 amino acids. The CDR3 loop reads CASSLAGRTTEKLFF. The CDR3 DNA follows: TGTGCCAGCAGTTTAGCGGGCAGGACCACTGAAAAACTGTTTTTT.

This chain uses TRBV6-9 with TRBJ2-2; D remains ambiguous. V lost 3 bases and J 1 base, leaving 18 bases between the germline ends. CDR1 is MNHGY and CDR2 is SVAAGI in the germline V gene. The CDR3 covers 18 residues. The CDR3 here is CASSYPSVFLGNTGELFF. The CDR3 bases are TGTGCCAGCAGTTACCCGTCCGTTTTTTTAGGGAACACCGGGGAGCTGTTTTTT.

The rearrangement joins TRBV10-3 to TRBJ2-2, with D perhaps being TRBD1 or TRBD2 (5 bases each). V dropped 10 bases and J dropped 4 bases, with 16 bases sitting between them. Germline values: CDR1 ENHRY, CDR2 SYGVKD. CDR3 length: 14 residues. The CDR3 loop reads CATGTLESTGELFF. DNA for the CDR3: TGTGCCACCGGGACCCTAGAATCCACCGGGGAGCTGTTTTTT.

The chain joins TRBV9 to TRBJ2-7; D is undetermined. V was shortened by 4 bases and J by 0 bases, with 8 bases between the two germline ends. The CDR3 spans 13 residues. The germline V gene encodes CDR1 SGDLS and CDR2 YYNGEE. The CDR3, as DNA: TGTGCCAGCAGCCCTCCGGTCTCCTACGAGCAGTACTTC. Its protein is CASSPPVSYEQYF.

The chain carries TRBV14 and TRBJ2-6; 15 bases map to TRBD2. The germline gives CDR1 SGHDN, CDR2 FVKESK. The J segment lost 1 base and the V segment lost 1 base, leaving 14 bases of the junction unmatched. CDR3 length: 23 residues. CDR3 residues: CASSQVGLPRTSGRGSGANVLTF. DNA of the CDR3: TGTGCCAGCAGCCAAGTAGGACTACCCAGGACTAGCGGGAGGGGGTCTGGGGCCAACGTCCTGACTTTC.

This clonotype was seen a handful of times. The chain links TRBV2 to TRBJ2-2; 7 bases align to TRBD1. The CDR3 spans 15 residues. In germline, CDR1 is SNHLY, CDR2 FYNNEI. V lost 1 base and J lost 1; bases outside the gene matches: 0. CDR3 DNA sequence: TGTGCCAGCAGTGAAGACAGGGGGAACACCGGGGAGCTGTTTTTT. Residues: CASSEDRGNTGELFF.

The V call is TRBV6-1, the J call TRBJ2-2; 11 nucleotides agree with TRBD2. The CDR3 length is 15 residues. The germline CDR1 and CDR2 sequences are MNHNS and SASEGT. The ends lost 8 bases at V and 1 base at J; junction bases unmatched: 3. The CDR3 nucleotides are TGTGCCAGCTTCACTAGCGGGGGGAACACCGGGGAGCTGTTTTTT. It encodes CASFTSGGNTGELFF.

This clonotype was picked up many times. The rearrangement links TRBV20-1 to TRBJ2-2; D gene unclear. V was clipped by 1 base and J by 0 bases, with 6 bases between them. The germline V gene has CDR1 DFQATT and CDR2 SNEGSKA (reference sequence). The CDR3 is 14 amino acids. The CDR3 region has the DNA TGCAGTGCTAGAGCAAACGCGAACACCGGGGAGCTGTTTTTT. Its translation: CSARANANTGELFF.

This clonotype was observed a handful of times. The chain joins TRBV14 to TRBJ2-2, with D perhaps TRBD1 (6 bases). The germline V gene encodes CDR1 SGHDN and CDR2 FVKESK. V dropped 7 bases and J dropped 5 bases, with 17 bases sitting between them. The CDR3 sequence is 15 residues long. The CDR3 bases are TGTGCCAGCAAACGACAGGCCATGGGGACCGGGGAGCTGTTTTTT. This translates into CASKRQAMGTGELFF.